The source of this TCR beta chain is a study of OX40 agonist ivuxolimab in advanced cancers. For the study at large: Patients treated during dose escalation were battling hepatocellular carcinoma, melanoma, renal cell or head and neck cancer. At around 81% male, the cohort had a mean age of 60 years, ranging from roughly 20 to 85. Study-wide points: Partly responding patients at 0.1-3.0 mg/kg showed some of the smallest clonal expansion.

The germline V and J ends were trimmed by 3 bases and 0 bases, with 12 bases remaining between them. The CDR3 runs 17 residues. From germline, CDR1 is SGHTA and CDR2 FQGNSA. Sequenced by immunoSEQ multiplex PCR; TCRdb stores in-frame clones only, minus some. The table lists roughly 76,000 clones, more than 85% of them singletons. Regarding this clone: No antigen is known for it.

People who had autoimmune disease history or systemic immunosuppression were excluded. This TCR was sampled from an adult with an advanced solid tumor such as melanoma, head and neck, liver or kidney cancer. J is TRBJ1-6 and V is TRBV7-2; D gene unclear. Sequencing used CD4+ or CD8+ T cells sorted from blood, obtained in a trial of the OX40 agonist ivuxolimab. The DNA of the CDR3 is TGTGCCAGCAGCTTGCCAGTCAGACGCTCCTATAATTCACCCCTCCACTTT. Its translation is CASSLPVRRSYNSPLHF.